Sequencing of this T cell receptor (beta chain) was carried out in a study of shared clonotypes between healthy human individuals. Study outcomes and limitations: Owing to a small donor count, the genetic and exposure-history diversity represented was limited. Naive subsets generally exceeded memory subsets in estimated richness. Expectations were that clonotype sharing among donors would be affected by sequencing depth.

Repertoires were generated with immunoSEQ multiplex PCR, while TCRdb's copy carries only in-frame clones and drops some. The sample holds 2 million to 2.5 million clones, more than 80% seen once. CDR1 SNHLY and CDR2 FYNNEI come from the germline V gene. This CDR3 has 16 residues. V gave up 8 bases and J gave up 8 bases; unmatched junction bases: 11. Details on this clone: Its antigen is as yet unknown.

The clonotype originates from a man aged 18 to 29 in good health. Some clones in this sample may be carry-over from other donors' samples. This chain joins TRBV2 and TRBJ2-1, with 14 bases fitting TRBD2. The sample comprised naive CD4+ T cells from PBMCs. Sample subset: CD45RA+ positively selected. The CDR3 here is CASLTPGLAGEDEQFF. The DNA for the CDR3 is TGTGCCAGCCTCACCCCGGGACTAGCGGGAGAGGATGAGCAGTTCTTC.